This T cell receptor beta chain was profiled in a study of T cells in Graves' hyperthyroidism and ophthalmopathy. Findings and caveats of the study: Prediction of ophthalmopathy progression came a median about 6 months pre-onset.

This clonotype appeared many times. The antigen remains undetermined. V gave up 8 bases and J gave up 0 bases, with 9 bases separating them. Germline CDR1 and CDR2: SNHLY and FYNNEI. The CDR3 length is 13 residues. Authors of the study amplified TCR beta CDR3 regions from RNA transcripts. RT-PCR in the first round (using the HTBI primer set) targeted the TCR CDR3. TCRdb processed the multiplex PCR reads anew with MiXCR; each CDR3 protein has one entry. The sample consists of a few hundred thousand distinct CDR3 sequences, roughly 15% of them appearing once. A Clinical Activity Score of at least 3, a NOSPECS grade of at least 4 and a duration under 3 months were recorded in the ophthalmopathy patients. Extraction of PBMCs used roughly 9.3 ml of fresh peripheral blood.

The clonotype originates from a woman aged 30 to 39 with Graves' ophthalmopathy. This chain connects TRBV2 to TRBJ2-3; D unclear. The sequencing input was blood. For the CDR3, the DNA is TGTGCCAGCGTAGAGGAAAGCACAGATACGCAGTATTTT. Translating gives CASVEESTDTQYF.